The T cell receptor beta chain under discussion was sequenced for a study of regulatory T cells in long-lasting Graves disease. Study-wide findings and caveats: Newly diagnosed Graves' patients had higher TCR diversity than persistent ones. There were preferences for TRBV28, TRBJ1-2 and TRBJ2-5 in persistent disease.

Investigators prepared the TCR beta libraries by applying iRepertoire HTBI primers and Arm-PCR of CDR3 regions. TCRdb independently ran MiXCR on the multiplex PCR reads; one entry per CDR3 protein. The table records some 440,000 distinct CDR3 sequences, roughly 20% of them present only once. This clonotype was observed a handful of times. Its cognate antigen is unknown. CDR1 DFQATT and CDR2 SNEGSKA come from the germline V gene (reference sequence). The CDR3 is 14 amino acids. Trimming cost V 4 bases and J 7 bases, with 19 bases left between them. Time point described: persistent/refractory GD, antithyroid drugs over 5 years with positive TRAb. The authors made the TCR library using RNA they extracted from PBMCs.

The specimen was peripheral blood mononuclear cells (PBMCs), collected when the disease was refractory, from a patient treated with antithyroid drugs. The TCR was taken from a female donor with Graves disease. The rearrangement joins TRBV20-1 to TRBJ1-1; D gene unclear. In nucleotides, the CDR3 is TGCAGTGCTACCGAAGCCGACTTGAATATTGAAGCTTTCTTT. Translated: CSATEADLNIEAFF.